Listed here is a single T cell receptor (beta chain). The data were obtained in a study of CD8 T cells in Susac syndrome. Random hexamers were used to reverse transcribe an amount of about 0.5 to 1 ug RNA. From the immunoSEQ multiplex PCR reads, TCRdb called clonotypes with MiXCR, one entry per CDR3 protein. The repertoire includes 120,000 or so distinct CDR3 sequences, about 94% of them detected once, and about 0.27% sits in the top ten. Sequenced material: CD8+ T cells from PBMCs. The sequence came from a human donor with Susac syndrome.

The DNA of the CDR3 is TGTGCCAGCAGTTCCGGGACTAGCGGGGGGCCGATCTACAATGAGCAGTTCTTC. Its translation: CASSSGTSGGPIYNEQFF. The V call is TRBV12-3 or TRBV12-4, the J call TRBJ2-1, with TRBD2 matching 15 bases. The J segment lost 3 bases and the V segment lost 4 bases, leaving 7 bases of the junction unmatched. The CDR3 length is 18 residues.